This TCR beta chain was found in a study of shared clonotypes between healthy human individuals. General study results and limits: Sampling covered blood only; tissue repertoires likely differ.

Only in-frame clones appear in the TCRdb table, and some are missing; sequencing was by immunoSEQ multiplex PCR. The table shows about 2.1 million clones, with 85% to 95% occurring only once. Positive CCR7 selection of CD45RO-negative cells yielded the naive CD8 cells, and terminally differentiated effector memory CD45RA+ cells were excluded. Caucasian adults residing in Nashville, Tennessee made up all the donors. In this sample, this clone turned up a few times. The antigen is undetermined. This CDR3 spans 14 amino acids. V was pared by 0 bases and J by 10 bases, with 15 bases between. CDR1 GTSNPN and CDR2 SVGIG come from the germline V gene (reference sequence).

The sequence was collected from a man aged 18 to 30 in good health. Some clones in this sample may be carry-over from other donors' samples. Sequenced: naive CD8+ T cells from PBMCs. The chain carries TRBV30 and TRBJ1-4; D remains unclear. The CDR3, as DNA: TGTGCCTGGAGTGTGCCCCGGCCAGATGGAAAACTGTTTTTT. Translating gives CAWSVPRPDGKLFF.